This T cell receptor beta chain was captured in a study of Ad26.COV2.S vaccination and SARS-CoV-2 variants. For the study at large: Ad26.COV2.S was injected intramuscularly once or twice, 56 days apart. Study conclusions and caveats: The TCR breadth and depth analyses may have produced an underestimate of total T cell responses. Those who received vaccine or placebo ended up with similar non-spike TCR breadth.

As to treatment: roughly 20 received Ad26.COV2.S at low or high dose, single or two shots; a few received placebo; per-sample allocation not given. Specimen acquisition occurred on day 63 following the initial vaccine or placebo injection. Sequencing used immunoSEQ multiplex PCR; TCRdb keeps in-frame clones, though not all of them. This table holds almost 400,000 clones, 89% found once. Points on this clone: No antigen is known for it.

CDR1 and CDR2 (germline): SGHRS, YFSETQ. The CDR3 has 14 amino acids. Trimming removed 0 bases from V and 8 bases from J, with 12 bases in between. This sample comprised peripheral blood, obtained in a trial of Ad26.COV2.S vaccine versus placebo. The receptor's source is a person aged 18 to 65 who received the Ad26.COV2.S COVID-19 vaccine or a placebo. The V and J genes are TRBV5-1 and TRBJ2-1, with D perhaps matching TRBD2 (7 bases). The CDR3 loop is CASSLEGGPDEQFF. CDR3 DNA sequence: TGCGCCAGCAGCTTGGAGGGGGGGCCGGATGAGCAGTTCTTC.